The 14 T cell receptor beta chains below come from one sample, sequenced in a study of read filtering for tumor transcriptome and immune sequencing. Molecular barcoded adaptors covering alpha/delta and beta/gamma chains were used on around 370 ng RNA. Using its own MiXCR run on the reads, TCRdb lists one record per CDR3 protein. The repertoire holds roughly 38,000 distinct CDR3 sequences, with 13% as singletons. Sequencing was done on a sample of a population of CD138-negative cells sorted from bone marrow. These receptors were obtained from a donor aged 40 or older with multiple myeloma.

This clonotype was seen at least ten times. V is TRBV2 and J is TRBJ2-2; D gene uncertain. There are 12 residues in the CDR3. V was clipped by 5 bases and J by 3 bases, with 4 bases between them. CDR1 and CDR2 (germline): SNHLY, FYNNEI. The CDR3 spells CASSLDTGELFF. DNA of the CDR3: TGTGCCAGCAGTCTAGACACCGGGGAGCTGTTTTTT. The full variable domain, completed using reference TRBV2 and TRBJ2-2, is EPEVTQTPSHQVTQMGQEVILRCVPISNHLYFYWYRQILGQKVEFLVSFYNNEISEKSEIFDDQFSVERPDGSNFTLKIRSTKLEDSAMYFCASSLDTGELFFGEGSRLTVL.

The chain joins TRBV18 to TRBJ2-7, with 7 bases lining up with TRBD1. Germline CDR1 KGHSH, CDR2 LQKENI. This CDR3 has 15 residues. Germline trimming cut 5 bases from V and 1 base from J; bases unmatched to any gene: 8. The CDR3 protein is CASSAKQGPSYEQYF. The DNA for the CDR3 is TGTGCCAGCTCAGCAAAACAGGGGCCTTCCTACGAGCAGTACTTC.

This clonotype was seen repeatedly, ten times or more. The rearrangement uses TRBV7-6 and TRBJ2-7, with D possibly called TRBD1 or TRBD2 (5 bases each). The CDR3 contains 13 residues. Germline assignment: CDR1 SGHVS and CDR2 FNYEAQ. V shed 1 base and J shed 5 bases, with 9 bases lying between them. CDR3: CASSLVLGDEQYF. The CDR3 DNA reads as TGTGCCAGCAGCTTAGTTTTGGGGGACGAGCAGTACTTC.

This clonotype appeared a few times. One end of the junction is discordant with germline, which a read error may explain. The rearrangement links TRBV2 to TRBJ2-1; TRBD2 agrees at 9 bases. Germline V gene sequence: CDR1 SNHLY, CDR2 FYNNEI. The CDR3 runs to 16 residues. CDR3 protein: CASPPRGLASYNEQFF. CDR3 in DNA: TGCGCCAGCCCTCCCAGAGGACTAGCGAGCTACAATGAGCAGTTCTTC.

The rearrangement uses TRBV20-1 and TRBJ2-7; D is possibly TRBD1 or TRBD2 (5 bases each). Trimming cost V 6 bases and J 7 bases, with 28 bases left between them. The CDR3 sequence is 16 residues long. The germline V gene encodes CDR1 DFQATT and CDR2 SNEGSKA (reference sequence). The CDR3 loop is CSADWGEMQGTGEQYF. In nucleotides, the CDR3 is TGCAGTGCAGACTGGGGAGAAATGCAGGGTACGGGTGAGCAGTACTTC.

This clonotype was seen at least ten times. This chain links TRBV29-1 with TRBJ1-2; D remains ambiguous. This CDR3 comprises 14 residues. The germline V gene has CDR1 SQVTM and CDR2 ANQGSEA. Trimming stripped 7 bases from V and 7 bases from J, with 22 bases between. CDR3 coding DNA: TGCAGCGGAGACACGGGCCTCGCTGAGGGTGGCTACACCTTC. Amino acid sequence: CSGDTGLAEGGYTF.

The table lists this clonotype with many counts. The chain links TRBV6-2 or TRBV6-3 to TRBJ2-7; 8 bases align to TRBD2. Germline assignment: CDR1 MNHEY and CDR2 SVGEGT. V shed 6 bases, J shed 3 bases, and the junction held 13 bases outside the gene matches. The CDR3 loop spans 16 amino acids. The CDR3 is CASRSHRRGGGYEQYF. DNA of the CDR3: TGTGCCAGCAGATCTCACCGCCGGGGGGGCGGCTACGAGCAGTACTTC.

This clonotype was recorded at least ten times. V gene TRBV20-1 combines with J gene TRBJ2-1, with a tentative D call TRBD2 (6 bases). Trimming pared 6 bases from V and 0 bases from J, leaving 18 bases between. Germline V gene lookup returns CDR1 DFQATT and CDR2 SNEGSKA (reference sequence). The length of the CDR3 is 16 residues. CDR3 sequence: CSARTLAASSYNEQFF. For the CDR3, the DNA is TGCAGTGCCCGGACACTAGCTGCGAGCTCCTACAATGAGCAGTTCTTC.

Many counts were recorded for this clonotype. This may arise from a read error, as a much more abundant clone is one base away. The V call is TRBV6-5, the J call TRBJ2-1; D could derive from TRBD1 or TRBD2 (7 bases each). Germline CDR1 is MNHEY and CDR2 is SVGAGI. The V and J ends lost 2 bases and 12 bases respectively, with 23 bases between them. The CDR3 is 16 amino acids. For the CDR3, the DNA is TGTGCCAGCAGTTACGGCCCACAGGGGCAGCGGGGTGGGCAGTTCTTC. The encoded protein is CASSYGPQGQRGGQFF.

At least ten counts were recorded for this clonotype. This sequence joins TRBV24-1 and TRBJ2-7; the D gene is possibly TRBD2 (6 bases). The CDR3 loop spans 11 amino acids. Trimming shortened V by 7 bases and J by 4 bases, and 7 bases separated the two germline ends. In germline, CDR1 is KGHDR, CDR2 SFDVKD. CDR3 DNA sequence: TGTGCCACCAGCGCGGGGTACGAGCAGTACTTC. Amino acids: CATSAGYEQYF.

There are many counts of this clonotype. Written as DNA, the CDR3 is TGCGCCAGCAGCTTGGAGCGGGGGTTCCACAATGAGCAGTTCTTC. It yields the protein CASSLERGFHNEQFF. The chain is built from TRBV5-1 and TRBJ2-1, with TRBD2 matching 8 bases. This CDR3 is built from 15 residues. Germline-derived CDR1 and CDR2 are SGHRS and YFSETQ. V was clipped by 0 bases and J by 5 bases; unmatched bases: 4. Drawing the rest from reference TRBV5-1 and TRBJ2-1, the complete variable domain is KAGVTQTPRYLIKTRGQQVTLSCSPISGHRSVSWYQQTPGQGLQFLFEYFSETQRNKGNFPGRFSGRQFSNSRSEMNVSTLELGDSALYLCASSLERGFHNEQFFGPGTRLTVL.

This clonotype was found many times. This sequence joins TRBV3-1 and TRBJ2-3; 8 bases align to TRBD2. Germline loops: CDR1 LGHDT, CDR2 YNNKEL (reference sequence). With V trimmed by 4 bases and J by 6 bases, 6 bases remained unmatched. The CDR3 has 14 amino acids. The chain's CDR3 is CASSPGRGADTQYF. In DNA form, the CDR3 reads TGTGCCAGCAGCCCGGGGCGGGGGGCGGATACGCAGTATTTT.

This clonotype was observed a few times. This may be a read error: a much more frequent sequence differs by one nucleotide. This rearrangement joins TRBV2 to TRBJ2-1; D possibly matches TRBD1 or TRBD2 (5 bases each). Germline CDR1 SNHLY, CDR2 FYNNEI. The CDR3 has 13 residues. The chain's CDR3 is CASSPEGPNGQFF. The CDR3, as DNA: TGTGCCAGCAGCCCCGAGGGACCGAATGGGCAGTTCTTC.

The genes are TRBV7-6 and TRBJ2-5; 7 bases map to TRBD1. Germline CDR1 SGHVS, CDR2 FNYEAQ. J lost 3 bases, V lost 5 bases, and 9 bases had no gene match. This CDR3 comprises 15 residues. This chain's CDR3 is CASSRNTGTEETQYF. CDR3 nucleotide sequence: TGTGCCAGCAGCCGCAATACCGGGACAGAAGAGACCCAGTACTTC.